A selection of T cell receptor beta chains follows, all from one sample in a study of T cells in Graves' hyperthyroidism and ophthalmopathy. TCRdb reanalysed the multiplex PCR reads using MiXCR and keeps one entry per CDR3 protein. Of under 350,000 distinct CDR3 sequences in the sample, around 20% were seen once. Input material: blood. These receptors were taken from a woman aged 50 to 60 with Graves' hyperthyroidism. Both conserved end residues are part of each CDR3. Fields, in order: V gene, D gene, J gene, clone size, CDR3 protein, CDR3 DNA. D genes are given only for firm matches. Part of the rows lack a size; the others show once, few, many or a class for expanded clones.

V gene: TRBV20-1; D gene: TRBD2; J gene: TRBJ2-7; clone size: -; CDR3 protein: CSANTRTSGYTPYEQYF; CDR3 DNA: TGCAGTGCTAACACGAGGACTAGCGGGTATACTCCCTACGAGCAGTACTTC
V gene: TRBV3-1; D gene: -; J gene: TRBJ2-7; clone size: many; CDR3 protein: CASSQDSRSYEQYF; CDR3 DNA: TGTGCCAGCAGCCAAGATTCCAGGTCCTACGAGCAGTACTTC
V gene: TRBV28; D gene: TRBD2; J gene: TRBJ2-7; clone size: many; CDR3 protein: CASSQTSGRRGVQYF; CDR3 DNA: TGTGCCAGCAGCCAGACTAGCGGGAGAAGGGGAGTGCAGTACTTC
V gene: TRBV4-2; D gene: TRBD1; J gene: TRBJ1-2; clone size: -; CDR3 protein: CASSQDRGTGSYGYTF; CDR3 DNA: TGTGCCAGCAGCCAAGATCGGGGGACAGGAAGCTATGGCTACACCTTC
V gene: TRBV9; D gene: TRBD1; J gene: TRBJ1-2; clone size: many; CDR3 protein: CASSGGQALRANYGYTF; CDR3 DNA: TGTGCCAGCAGCGGCGGACAGGCCTTACGAGCTAACTATGGCTACACCTTC
V gene: TRBV29-1; D gene: TRBD2; J gene: TRBJ2-7; clone size: many; CDR3 protein: CSVEAGALAGVAEQYF; CDR3 DNA: TGCAGCGTTGAAGCCGGGGCACTAGCGGGAGTGGCCGAGCAGTACTTC
V gene: TRBV12-3/TRBV12-4; D gene: -; J gene: TRBJ2-1; clone size: -; CDR3 protein: CASSNGGGGYNEQFF; CDR3 DNA: TGTGCCAGCAGTAACGGGGGAGGGGGATACAATGAGCAGTTCTTC
V gene: TRBV28; D gene: -; J gene: TRBJ2-7; clone size: many; CDR3 protein: CASGVHYEQYF; CDR3 DNA: TGTGCCAGCGGGGTCCACTACGAGCAGTACTTC
V gene: TRBV13; D gene: TRBD1; J gene: TRBJ1-5; clone size: many; CDR3 protein: CASSLGTGGSQPQHF; CDR3 DNA: TGTGCCAGCAGCTTGGGGACAGGAGGTTCCCAGCCCCAGCATTTT
V gene: TRBV2; D gene: -; J gene: TRBJ1-2; clone size: many; CDR3 protein: CASRGTLANYGYTF; CDR3 DNA: TGTGCCAGCAGAGGGACGCTAGCTAACTATGGCTACACCTTC
V gene: TRBV3-1; D gene: -; J gene: TRBJ1-2; clone size: many; CDR3 protein: CASSQEIGRDGYTF; CDR3 DNA: TGTGCCAGCAGCCAAGAAATCGGCCGGGATGGCTACACCTTC
V gene: TRBV30; D gene: -; J gene: TRBJ1-1; clone size: many; CDR3 protein: CAWSVPGVNTEAFF; CDR3 DNA: TGTGCCTGGAGTGTACCAGGGGTGAACACTGAAGCTTTCTTT
V gene: TRBV7-2; D gene: -; J gene: TRBJ2-7; clone size: many; CDR3 protein: CASSLPGWSYEQYF; CDR3 DNA: TGTGCCAGCAGCTTACCAGGTTGGTCCTACGAGCAGTACTTC
V gene: TRBV20-1; D gene: TRBD2; J gene: TRBJ2-7; clone size: many; CDR3 protein: CSATPLAGGPYEQYF; CDR3 DNA: TGCAGTGCTACCCCACTAGCGGGGGGACCTTACGAGCAGTACTTC
V gene: TRBV13; D gene: -; J gene: TRBJ1-5; clone size: many; CDR3 protein: CASSRQNNQPQHF; CDR3 DNA: TGTGCCAGCAGCCGACAGAACAATCAGCCCCAGCATTTT
V gene: TRBV20-1; D gene: TRBD2; J gene: TRBJ2-7; clone size: -; CDR3 protein: CSARLTSGNAYEQYF; CDR3 DNA: TGCAGTGCTAGGTTGACTAGCGGGAACGCCTACGAGCAGTACTTC
V gene: TRBV20-1; D gene: TRBD2; J gene: TRBJ2-2; clone size: many; CDR3 protein: CSARSGSRTGELFF; CDR3 DNA: TGCAGTGCTCGGAGCGGGAGTCGCACCGGGGAGCTGTTTTTT
V gene: TRBV30; D gene: -; J gene: TRBJ2-5; clone size: -; CDR3 protein: CAWSVLPGARETQYF; CDR3 DNA: TGTGCCTGGAGTGTACTTCCGGGGGCCCGAGAGACCCAGTACTTC
V gene: TRBV2; D gene: -; J gene: TRBJ1-1; clone size: many; CDR3 protein: CASSEATGLLTEAFF; CDR3 DNA: TGTGCCAGCAGTGAAGCGACGGGGCTTTTAACTGAAGCTTTCTTT
V gene: TRBV11-2; D gene: -; J gene: TRBJ2-5; clone size: once; CDR3 protein: CASSHGHVETQYF; CDR3 DNA: TGTGCCAGCAGCCACGGTCATGTTGAGACCCAGTACTTC
V gene: TRBV13; D gene: -; J gene: TRBJ1-2; clone size: -; CDR3 protein: CASSLDALGSSNYGYTF; CDR3 DNA: TGTGCCAGCAGCTTAGACGCCCTGGGATCCTCTAACTATGGCTACACCTTC
V gene: TRBV5-1; D gene: -; J gene: TRBJ2-3; clone size: -; CDR3 protein: CASSPGRGSSRADTQYF; CDR3 DNA: TGCGCCAGCAGCCCGGGACGGGGCAGCTCTAGGGCAGATACGCAGTATTTT
V gene: TRBV5-1; D gene: TRBD1; J gene: TRBJ2-2; clone size: few; CDR3 protein: CASSSWTGAGELFF; CDR3 DNA: TGCGCCAGCAGCTCCTGGACAGGGGCCGGGGAGCTGTTTTTT
V gene: TRBV28; D gene: -; J gene: TRBJ2-5; clone size: many; CDR3 protein: CASSSLNDRTYQETQYF; CDR3 DNA: TGTGCCAGCAGTTCCCTCAACGACAGAACGTACCAAGAGACCCAGTACTTC
V gene: TRBV11-2; D gene: -; J gene: TRBJ1-1; clone size: few; CDR3 protein: CASSLLGTEAFF; CDR3 DNA: TGTGCCAGCAGCTTATTGGGTACTGAAGCTTTCTTT
V gene: TRBV30; D gene: -; J gene: TRBJ1-5; clone size: -; CDR3 protein: CAWSVAGMGLQPQHF; CDR3 DNA: TGTGCCTGGAGTGTGGCGGGAATGGGCTTGCAGCCCCAGCATTTT
V gene: TRBV7-6; D gene: TRBD1; J gene: TRBJ1-1; clone size: many; CDR3 protein: CASSRQGDTEAFF; CDR3 DNA: TGTGCCAGCAGCCGACAGGGGGACACTGAAGCTTTCTTT
V gene: TRBV6-2/TRBV6-3; D gene: TRBD1; J gene: TRBJ2-2; clone size: -; CDR3 protein: CAGTTGAAHTGELFF; CDR3 DNA: TGTGCCGGTACAACAGGGGCGGCGCACACCGGGGAGCTGTTTTTT
V gene: TRBV19; D gene: TRBD2; J gene: TRBJ2-3; clone size: -; CDR3 protein: CATSDGLAGDTQYF; CDR3 DNA: TGTGCCACCTCTGACGGACTAGCGGGAGATACGCAGTATTTT
V gene: TRBV20-1; D gene: TRBD1; J gene: TRBJ1-6; clone size: few; CDR3 protein: CSAREDRDNSPLHF; CDR3 DNA: TGCAGTGCTAGAGAGGACAGGGACAATTCACCCCTCCACTTT